Presented here are 17 T cell receptor beta chains from one specimen sequenced in a study of shared clonotypes between healthy human individuals. The assay was immunoSEQ multiplex PCR, and TCRdb's table has in-frame clones only and misses some. The sample holds 950,000 to 1,300,000 clones; around 75% are singletons and the top ten take approximately 1.5%. The sample taken for sequencing was memory CD4+ T cells sorted from blood. The subset denotes: CD45RA-negative fraction. The source is a man younger than 35 in good health.

The chain recombines TRBV18 with TRBJ1-5; possibly TRBD1 for D (6 bases). The CDR3 sequence is 16 residues long. CDR1 and CDR2 from the germline V gene are KGHSH and LQKENI. V was trimmed by 2 bases and J by 1 base, leaving 12 bases between them. In DNA, the CDR3 is TGTGCCAGCTCACCATATGCGGGGGCCAGCAATCAGCCCCAGCATTTT. This gives the protein CASSPYAGASNQPQHF. The variable domain in full, completed from reference TRBV18 and TRBJ1-5, reads NAGVMQNPRHLVRRRGQEARLRCSPMKGHSHVYWYRQLPEEGLKFMVYLQKENIIDESGMPKERFSAEFPKEGPSILRIQQVVRGDSAAYFCASSPYAGASNQPQHFGDGTRLSIL.

This chain links TRBV28 with TRBJ2-5; D is undetermined. CDR1 MDHEN and CDR2 SYDVKM come from the germline V gene. Trimming stripped 10 bases from V and 2 bases from J, with 14 bases between. This CDR3 contains 13 residues. CDR3 protein: CATLEALQETQYF. CDR3 DNA: TGTGCCACCCTCGAGGCCCTGCAAGAGACCCAGTACTTC.

This clone was recorded once. The same CDR3 arises from other DNA sequences in this sample as well. This sequence joins TRBV20-1 and TRBJ2-5; the D is unclear. The germline V gene encodes CDR1 DFQATT and CDR2 SNEGSKA (reference sequence). The ends were cut back, 3 bases at V and 5 bases at J, with 4 bases in the middle. The CDR3 is made up of 10 amino acids. This CDR3 is CSASWETQYF. In DNA form, the CDR3 reads TGCAGTGCTAGTTGGGAGACCCAGTACTTC.

V usage is TRBV5-1 and J usage is TRBJ2-5; no definite D call. CDR1 SGHRS and CDR2 YFSETQ come from the germline V gene. Trimming pared 2 bases from V and 1 base from J, leaving 9 bases between. The CDR3 has 14 amino acids. The CDR3: CASSFDLLQETQYF. CDR3 nucleotide sequence: TGCGCCAGCAGCTTCGATCTACTCCAAGAGACCCAGTACTTC.

The chain joins TRBV7-2 to TRBJ2-1, with TRBD2 identical over 11 bases. V lost 3 bases and J lost 2; bases outside the gene matches: 3. CDR1 is SGHTA and CDR2 is FQGNSA in the germline V gene. CDR3 length: 16 residues. CDR3 protein: CASSLGSGRAYNEQFF. The DNA of the CDR3 is TGTGCCAGCAGCTTGGGTAGCGGGAGGGCCTACAATGAGCAGTTCTTC.

The V gene is TRBV6-5, the J gene TRBJ1-1; no clear D gene. This CDR3 region has 14 residues. From germline, CDR1 is MNHEY and CDR2 SVGAGI. The V end was cut by 7 bases, the J end by 2 bases, with 14 bases between. CDR3: CASKTPGGNTEAFF. The CDR3 DNA is TGTGCCAGCAAGACCCCAGGCGGAAACACTGAAGCTTTCTTT.

Note on this clone: The same CDR3 is also encoded by other DNA sequences in this sample. The chain employs TRBV18 and TRBJ2-7; D remains unclear. V dropped 2 bases and J dropped 4 bases, with 6 bases sitting between them. The CDR3 is made up of 12 amino acids. CDR1 KGHSH and CDR2 LQKENI come from the germline V gene. The DNA for the CDR3 is TGTGCCAGCTCACCAGTTTCATACGAGCAGTACTTC. It codes for CASSPVSYEQYF. The entire variable domain, with the rest obtained from reference TRBV18 and TRBJ2-7, is as follows: NAGVMQNPRHLVRRRGQEARLRCSPMKGHSHVYWYRQLPEEGLKFMVYLQKENIIDESGMPKERFSAEFPKEGPSILRIQQVVRGDSAAYFCASSPVSYEQYFGPGTRLTVT.

The chain uses TRBV19 and TRBJ2-2, with D perhaps assigned TRBD1 or TRBD2 (6 bases each). Germline loops: CDR1 LNHDA, CDR2 SQIVND (reference sequence). The CDR3 covers 13 residues. Trimming cost V 11 bases and J 6 bases, with 16 bases left between them. The CDR3 reads CAVAEGGPGELFF. CDR3 DNA: TGTGCCGTAGCCGAAGGGGGGCCCGGGGAGCTGTTTTTT.

V and J are TRBV11-2 and TRBJ2-1, with D possibly being TRBD2 (6 bases). The CDR3 is 13 amino acids. Germline CDR1 and CDR2: SGHAT and FQNNGV. V shed 4 bases and J shed 9 bases, with 13 bases lying between them. The CDR3 DNA follows: TGTGCCAGCAGCTCTGGCGGGGCTATTGAGCAGTTCTTC. It encodes CASSSGGAIEQFF. The variable domain in full, completed from reference TRBV11-2 and TRBJ2-1, reads EAGVAQSPRYKIIEKRQSVAFWCNPISGHATLYWYQQILGQGPKLLIQFQNNGVVDDSQLPKDRFSAERLKGVDSTLKIQPAKLEDSAVYLCASSSGGAIEQFFGPGTRLTVL.

The chain has TRBV23-1 and TRBJ2-1; the match to TRBD2 covers 9 bases. TRBV23-1 is an ORF, with its function uncertain. J was trimmed by 3 bases and V by 5 bases; bases with no gene match: 8. This CDR3 is 16 amino acids long. The CDR3 region is CASSFPGLAGYNEQFF. DNA of the CDR3: TGCGCCAGCAGTTTCCCGGGACTAGCAGGCTACAATGAGCAGTTCTTC.

The gene calls are TRBV9 and TRBJ2-3; 8 bases align to TRBD2. V gave up 1 base and J gave up 6 bases; unmatched junction bases: 4. The CDR3 has 14 amino acids. Germline V gene lookup returns CDR1 SGDLS and CDR2 YYNGEE. The CDR3 spells CASSVTSGVDTQYF. Here the CDR3 DNA reads TGTGCCAGCAGCGTAACTAGCGGAGTGGATACGCAGTATTTT.

The genes are TRBV28 and TRBJ2-2, with 10 positions matching TRBD1. There are 16 residues in the CDR3. From germline, CDR1 is MDHEN and CDR2 SYDVKM. V lost 3 bases to trimming and J lost 5 bases; unmatched junction nucleotides: 6. The CDR3, as DNA: TGTGCCAGCAGTTTGTGGGGACAGGGGAAGACCGGGGAGCTGTTTTTT. It is translated as CASSLWGQGKTGELFF.

This clone was recorded at least ten times. This rearrangement joins TRBV28 to TRBJ2-3, with D hard to call. Per the germline V gene, CDR1 is MDHEN and CDR2 is SYDVKM. V was cut by 5 bases and J by 2 bases, with 14 bases left in between. CDR3 length equals 15 residues. CDR3 in amino acids: CASSPPNGLTDTQYF. CDR3 coding DNA: TGTGCCAGCAGTCCCCCCAACGGCCTCACAGATACGCAGTATTTT.

The chain has TRBV7-9 and TRBJ1-1; 9 bases map to TRBD1. The CDR3 consists of 15 residues. Germline assignment: CDR1 SEHNR and CDR2 FQNEAQ (reference sequence). Trimming cost V 4 bases and J 4 bases; bases outside gene matches: 7. The CDR3 spells CASSYRGLSGTEAFF. CDR3 DNA: TGTGCCAGCAGCTACAGGGGGCTGTCGGGCACTGAAGCTTTCTTT.

The chain combines TRBV6-6 with TRBJ2-7; D is perhaps TRBD2 (6 bases). The CDR3 spans 15 residues. Germline-derived CDR1 and CDR2 are MNHNY and SVGAGI (reference sequence). The V and J ends lost 2 bases and 0 bases respectively, with 11 bases between them. The CDR3 DNA sequence: TGTGCCAGCAGTTACGCCTCCGGGGGCTCCTACGAGCAGTACTTC. Its protein is CASSYASGGSYEQYF.

The chain has TRBV6-1 and TRBJ1-2, with 7 bases matching TRBD1. The germline V gene has CDR1 MNHNS and CDR2 SASEGT. The CDR3 is made up of 13 amino acids. V shed 4 bases, J shed 7 bases, and the junction held 6 bases outside the gene matches. The CDR3 bases are TGTGCCAGCAGTGTACAGGGGAACGCTGGCTACACCTTC. Amino acids: CASSVQGNAGYTF.

The gene calls are TRBV11-1 and TRBJ2-3; 8 bases are shared with TRBD2. Germline V CDR1 and CDR2: SGHAT, FQDESV (reference sequence). Losses at the gene ends were 5 bases for V and 2 bases for J; bases not matched to a gene: 6. This CDR3 is 15 amino acids long. The CDR3, as DNA: TGTGCCAGCAGCCCCGGGGGGGGCTACACAGATACGCAGTATTTT. Its protein is CASSPGGGYTDTQYF.